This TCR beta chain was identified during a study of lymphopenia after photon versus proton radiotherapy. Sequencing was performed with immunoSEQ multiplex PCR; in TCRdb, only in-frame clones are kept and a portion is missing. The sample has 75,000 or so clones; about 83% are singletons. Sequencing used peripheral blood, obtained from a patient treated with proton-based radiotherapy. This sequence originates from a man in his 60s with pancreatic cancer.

Written as DNA, the CDR3 is TGTGCCAGTAGTCTACTTCCGGGACTCACAGATACGCAGTATTTT. Its translation is CASSLLPGLTDTQYF. The rearrangement joins TRBV19 to TRBJ2-3; tentative D call: TRBD2 (6 bases). Trimming left V 5 bases short and J 2 bases short, with 14 bases between. The CDR3 spans 15 residues. The germline V gene has CDR1 LNHDA and CDR2 SQIVND (reference sequence).